These 20 T cell receptor beta chains were sequenced from one sample in a study of T cells after yellow fever vaccination. TCRdb fed the 5' RACE reads into MiXCR, producing one record per CDR3 protein. The table has around 340,000 distinct CDR3 sequences, approximately 12% seen once. Sequenced material: CD4+ T cells sorted from PBMCs, taken 15 days after the yellow fever booster vaccination. The receptors originated from a man aged 18 to 35 who received the YFV17D yellow fever vaccine.

This clonotype was recorded a few times. This chain connects TRBV27 to TRBJ2-2, with 7 nucleotides matching TRBD1. The CDR3 is made up of 15 amino acids. After removal of 5 bases from V and 3 bases from J, the junction contained 6 bases not matched to a gene. Germline V lookup: CDR1 MNHEY, CDR2 SMNVEV (reference sequence). The CDR3 DNA sequence: TGTGCCAGCAGTCCCCGGGACAGCTACACCGGGGAGCTGTTTTTT. Its protein is CASSPRDSYTGELFF.

The V call is TRBV27, the J call TRBJ1-2, with D possibly matching TRBD1 (6 bases). Between the trimmed V and J ends, which lost 2 bases and 8 bases, there was a span of 15 bases. The CDR3 contains 14 residues. Looked up from germline, CDR1 is MNHEY and CDR2 is SMNVEV (reference sequence). Written as DNA, the CDR3 is TGTGCCAGCAGTTTAGGCGGGGGCCCGTCAGGCTACACCTTC. Its translation: CASSLGGGPSGYTF.

This clonotype was picked up a small number of times. The chain carries TRBV5-6 and TRBJ1-4; TRBD1 might be the D (5 bases). This CDR3 contains 14 residues. Trimming left V 4 bases short and J 4 bases short, with 11 bases between. The germline V gene encodes CDR1 SGHDT and CDR2 YYEEEE. CDR3 amino acids: CASSRQSGNEKLFF. CDR3 coding DNA: TGTGCCAGCAGCAGACAGTCCGGTAATGAAAAACTGTTTTTT.

V and J are TRBV7-2 and TRBJ2-3; 8 bases are a match to TRBD1. J gave up 2 bases and V 5 bases, and 6 bases lay outside the gene matches. The CDR3 is 15 residues long. In germline, CDR1 is SGHTA, CDR2 FQGNSA. The CDR3 is CASSPGQGNTDTQYF. DNA for the CDR3: TGTGCCAGCAGCCCAGGACAGGGTAACACAGATACGCAGTATTTT.

This clonotype occurred a few times. V gene TRBV20-1 combines with J gene TRBJ2-4; TRBD2 is a possible D gene (6 bases). The germline V and J ends were trimmed by 3 bases and 5 bases, with 14 bases remaining between them. The CDR3 length is 14 residues. Germline CDR1 reads DFQATT; CDR2 reads SNEGSKA (reference sequence). CDR3 sequence: CSARYIAVENIQYF. Written as DNA, the CDR3 is TGCAGTGCTAGGTATATAGCGGTAGAAAACATTCAGTACTTC.

This clonotype was observed a handful of times. At one end the junction does not follow the germline gene, possibly because of a read error. The CDR3: CAWSVGTSGPTRELFF. The CDR3 DNA reads TGTGCCTGGAGTGTAGGGACTAGCGGTCCCACCAGGGAGCTGTTTTTT. This chain joins TRBV30 and TRBJ2-2, with 11 nucleotides matching TRBD2. CDR1 is GTSNPN, CDR2 SVGIG, per germline (reference sequence). This CDR3 spans 16 amino acids.

In its sample, this clonotype was seen a few times. The chain couples TRBV9 to TRBJ2-1, with D hard to call. CDR3 size: 15 residues. Trimming took off 0 bases at V and 0 bases at J, with 7 bases between the two ends. Germline V gives CDR1 SGDLS, CDR2 YYNGEE. The CDR3 nucleotides are TGTGCCAGCAGCGTAGGTAGCAGCTCCTACAATGAGCAGTTCTTC. Translating gives CASSVGSSSYNEQFF.

The gene calls are TRBV5-5 and TRBJ1-2; D gene ambiguous. The germline CDR1 and CDR2 sequences are SGHKS and YYEKEE (reference sequence). This CDR3 has 15 amino acids. V lost 0 bases and J lost 4, with 13 bases in between. CDR3 DNA sequence: TGTGCCAGCAGCTTGGACACCAACAGCTTCTATGGCTACACCTTC. Its translation: CASSLDTNSFYGYTF.

The chain recombines TRBV6-6 with TRBJ2-7; no reliable D call. V was cut by 2 bases and J by 7 bases, with 6 bases left in between. The CDR3 sequence is 11 residues long. From germline, CDR1 is MNHNY and CDR2 SVGAGI (reference sequence). The CDR3 here is CASSYQGEQYF. The CDR3, as DNA: TGTGCCAGCAGTTACCAAGGGGAGCAGTACTTC.

This clonotype has only a few counts. The gene calls are TRBV6-5 and TRBJ1-4; D perhaps matches TRBD1 (5 bases). Trimming pared 4 bases from V and 6 bases from J, leaving 15 bases between. Per germline, CDR1 MNHEY and CDR2 SVGAGI. This CDR3 is 15 amino acids long. The CDR3 sequence is CASSLRQGWDEKLFF. The CDR3 DNA follows: TGTGCCAGCAGTTTGCGCCAGGGATGGGATGAAAAACTGTTTTTT.

The sample holds a few counts of this clonotype. This chain's CDR3 is CASSSFRAGADGYTF. For the CDR3, the DNA is TGTGCCAGCAGTTCCTTTCGGGCAGGGGCGGATGGCTACACCTTC. The V call is TRBV7-9, the J call TRBJ1-2; possible D gene TRBD1, 6 bases. There are 15 residues in the CDR3. The germline CDR1 and CDR2 sequences are SEHNR and FQNEAQ (reference sequence). Between the trimmed V and J ends, which lost 6 bases and 6 bases, there was a span of 20 bases.

CDR3 DNA sequence: TGCGCCAGCAGTGAGGGAAGGACGAGCAGCACAGATACGCAGTATTTT. As protein: CASSEGRTSSTDTQYF. The chain couples TRBV10-1 to TRBJ2-3; D remains unclear. V was cut by 2 bases and J by 0 bases, with 12 bases left in between. Germline lookup yields CDR1 WNHNN and CDR2 SYGVQD (reference sequence). CDR3 size: 16 residues.

The chain links TRBV7-3 to TRBJ2-1, with 12 nucleotides matching TRBD2. From germline, CDR1 is SGHTA and CDR2 FQGTGA. Trimming took 5 bases from V and 9 from J; bases not matched to a gene: 11. This CDR3 contains 16 residues. This chain's CDR3 is CASSLSSGGAGGEQFF. The CDR3 DNA sequence: TGTGCCAGCAGCCTTTCTAGCGGGGGGGCCGGCGGTGAGCAGTTCTTC.

This clonotype was counted a few times. CDR3 region: CAISETSGGPSEQYV. The DNA for the CDR3 is TGTGCCATCAGCGAAACTAGCGGGGGGCCAAGCGAGCAGTACGTC. The J gene is TRBJ2-7, the V gene TRBV10-3, with 12 bases that match TRBD2. Germline CDR1 reads ENHRY; CDR2 reads SYGVKD. The CDR3 length is 15 residues. After removal of 6 bases from V and 6 bases from J, the junction contained 9 bases not matched to a gene.

This clonotype occurred a few times. The rearrangement joins TRBV5-6 to TRBJ2-3; D possibly corresponds to TRBD2 (6 bases). The germline V and J ends were trimmed by 5 bases and 3 bases, with 16 bases remaining between them. Germline CDR1 reads SGHDT; CDR2 reads YYEEEE. This CDR3 has 15 residues. The CDR3 bases are TGTGCCAGCAGGCGGGACTCCAAAGGAACAGATACGCAGTATTTT. Its protein is CASRRDSKGTDTQYF. The variable domain in full, completed from reference TRBV5-6 and TRBJ2-3, reads DAGVTQSPTHLIKTRGQQVTLRCSPKSGHDTVSWYQQALGQGPQFIFQYYEEEERQRGNFPDRFSGHQFPNYSSELNVNALLLGDSALYLCASRRDSKGTDTQYFGPGTRLTVL.

This clonotype was observed a handful of times. This chain joins TRBV5-1 and TRBJ2-5, with 10 bases fitting TRBD2. This CDR3 has 15 residues. Germline CDR1 and CDR2: SGHRS and YFSETQ. J was trimmed by 3 bases and V by 2 bases; bases with no gene match: 4. The CDR3 region has the DNA TGCGCCAGCAGCTTCAGCGGGGGGGCCAAAGAGACCCAGTACTTC. This codes for CASSFSGGAKETQYF.

The genes are TRBV4-3 and TRBJ1-1; the D is unclear. Germline CDR1 and CDR2: LGHNA and YSLEER. The CDR3 length is 9 residues. The V gene lost 4 bases and the J gene lost 10 bases, with 4 bases spanning the gap. The CDR3 DNA follows: TGCGCCAGCAGCCCAACAGCTTTCTTT. Its protein is CASSPTAFF.

This clonotype was picked up a small number of times. This chain links TRBV3-1 with TRBJ2-1; perhaps TRBD2 as D (6 bases). Trimming left V 3 bases short and J 9 bases short, with 12 bases between. Per germline, CDR1 LGHDT and CDR2 YNNKEL (reference sequence). The CDR3 is 13 residues long. CDR3 sequence reads: CASSQARLGEQFF. The CDR3 bases are TGTGCCAGCAGCCAGGCTCGACTAGGTGAGCAGTTCTTC.

In this sample, this clonotype turned up many times. CDR3 sequence reads: CASSQVGTGFYGYTF. In DNA, the CDR3 is TGCGCCAGCAGCCAAGTGGGGACAGGGTTCTATGGCTACACCTTC. This chain links TRBV4-3 with TRBJ1-2; 9 nucleotides line up with TRBD1. The ends lost 1 base at V and 4 bases at J; junction bases unmatched: 4. The CDR3 length is 15 residues. Germline-derived CDR1 and CDR2 are LGHNA and YSLEER.

The V and J genes are TRBV7-2 and TRBJ2-4; TRBD1 might be the D (5 bases). Trimming stripped 1 base from V and 8 bases from J, with 15 bases between. Germline loops: CDR1 SGHTA, CDR2 FQGNSA. This CDR3 is 15 amino acids long. Here the CDR3 DNA reads TGTGCCAGCAGCTTAGTCTGGGGCTCCAGAGACATTCAGTACTTC. It codes for CASSLVWGSRDIQYF.